This T cell receptor (beta chain) was recovered during a study of OX40 agonist ivuxolimab in advanced cancers. As for the study in general: Participants could have had prior anti-PD-1, anti-PD-L1 or anti-CTLA-4 therapy, and around 40% had some.

The data were produced by immunoSEQ multiplex PCR, yet TCRdb's version contains in-frame clones alone and is incomplete. This repertoire shows some 77,000 clones, 85% to 90% found once; its top ten account for approximately 1%. The CDR3 sequence is 13 residues long. V shed 1 base and J shed 10 bases, with 12 bases lying between them. Germline V lookup: CDR1 SGHNT, CDR2 YYREEE (reference sequence). Autoimmune disease history or systemic immunosuppression meant exclusion. The sample in question was CD4+ or CD8+ T cells sorted from blood, obtained in a trial of the OX40 agonist ivuxolimab. The rearrangement links TRBV5-4 to TRBJ2-1, with D maybe TRBD1 (5 bases). This sequence originates from an adult with an advanced solid tumor such as melanoma, head and neck, liver or kidney cancer. The CDR3: CASSLLGQYEQFF. The CDR3, as DNA: TGTGCCAGCAGCTTGTTGGGGCAGTACGAGCAGTTCTTC.